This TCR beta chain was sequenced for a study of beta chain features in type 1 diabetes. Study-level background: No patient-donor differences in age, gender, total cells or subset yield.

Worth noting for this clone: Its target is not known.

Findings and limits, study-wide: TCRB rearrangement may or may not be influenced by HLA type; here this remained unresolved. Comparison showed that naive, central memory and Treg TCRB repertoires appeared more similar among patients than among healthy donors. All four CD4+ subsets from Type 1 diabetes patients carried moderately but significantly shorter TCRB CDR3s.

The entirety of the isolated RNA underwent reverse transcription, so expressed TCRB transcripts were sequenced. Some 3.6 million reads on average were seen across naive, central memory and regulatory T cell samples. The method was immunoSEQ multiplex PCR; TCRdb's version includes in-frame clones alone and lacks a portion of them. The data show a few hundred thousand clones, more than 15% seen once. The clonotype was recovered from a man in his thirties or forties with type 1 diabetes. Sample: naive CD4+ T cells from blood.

This CDR3 reads CAISDRDLSEAFF. CDR3 in DNA: TGTGCCATCAGTGACAGGGATCTGTCTGAAGCTTTCTTT. The rearrangement links TRBV10-3 to TRBJ1-1; TRBD1 is a possible D gene (5 bases). The CDR3 is made up of 13 amino acids. Trimming pared 3 bases from V and 6 bases from J, leaving 11 bases between. The V gene's germline CDR1 is ENHRY and CDR2 SYGVKD.